Listed here are 14 T cell receptor beta chains from one sample, sequenced in a study of early T cells in non-severe SARS-CoV-2 infection. Via MiXCR, TCRdb re-called the 5' RACE reads, giving one row per CDR3 protein. The sample gives tens of thousands of distinct CDR3 sequences, more than 12% of which show up once; roughly 4.3% is in the top ten. The material was whole blood, obtained at baseline. The receptors derive from an adult who was a healthcare worker with PCR-confirmed SARS-CoV-2 infection or an uninfected control (not recorded which).

There are a few counts of this clonotype. This chain uses TRBV5-1 with TRBJ1-2, with 8 bases matching TRBD1. The CDR3 runs to 12 residues. Germline CDR1 and CDR2: SGHRS and YFSETQ. The V and J ends lost 8 bases and 8 bases, in that order; junction bases with no gene match: 8. The CDR3 DNA sequence: TGCGCCAGTTCTCCGGACAGGGACGGCTACACCTTC. Translation: CASSPDRDGYTF.

This clonotype was seen ten or more times. One end of the junction is discordant with germline, which a read error may explain. This rearrangement joins TRBV4-1 to TRBJ2-7; D remains unclear. CDR1 is MGHRA and CDR2 is YSYEKL in the germline V gene. The CDR3 covers 15 residues. The CDR3 loop reads CASNQSKSNLYEQYF. CDR3 nucleotides: TGCGCCAGCAACCAATCAAAAAGTAACCTCTACGAGCAGTACTTC.

CDR3 DNA: TGTGCCACCCAACTAGCGGGGGTAGAAAACATTCAGTACTTC. Translation: CATQLAGVENIQYF. The V gene is TRBV7-2, the J gene TRBJ2-4; 11 nucleotides align to TRBD2. The CDR3 is 14 amino acids. The V and J ends lost 10 bases and 5 bases, in that order; junction bases with no gene match: 7. Germline V lookup: CDR1 SGHTA, CDR2 FQGNSA.

This rearrangement joins TRBV5-1 to TRBJ2-4, with D unclear. CDR3 length equals 15 residues. V gave up 4 bases and J gave up 2 bases, with 13 bases separating them. The germline V gene has CDR1 SGHRS and CDR2 YFSETQ. In DNA, the CDR3 is TGCGCCAGCAGCATGACGACACCGTCCAAAAACATTCAGTACTTC. This sequence encodes CASSMTTPSKNIQYF. Using reference TRBV5-1 and TRBJ2-4 for the parts outside the CDR3, the full variable domain is KAGVTQTPRYLIKTRGQQVTLSCSPISGHRSVSWYQQTPGQGLQFLFEYFSETQRNKGNFPGRFSGRQFSNSRSEMNVSTLELGDSALYLCASSMTTPSKNIQYFGAGTRLSVL.

The chain employs TRBV20-1 and TRBJ1-1; maybe TRBD1 (6 bases). The V and J ends lost 0 bases and 4 bases respectively, with 15 bases between them. The CDR3 has 15 residues. CDR1 and CDR2 (germline): DFQATT, SNEGSKA (reference sequence). The CDR3 region is CSARDPRGAGTEAFF. The CDR3 DNA reads as TGCAGTGCTAGAGATCCCCGGGGGGCAGGCACTGAAGCTTTCTTT.

The chain links TRBV5-1 to TRBJ1-1; the D is unclear. The length of the CDR3 is 13 residues. The germline CDR1 and CDR2 sequences are SGHRS and YFSETQ. Trimming pared 1 base from V and 1 base from J, leaving 5 bases between. In DNA form, the CDR3 reads TGCGCCAGCAGCTTGCGGGCGAACACTGAAGCTTTCTTT. Translating gives CASSLRANTEAFF.

This chain joins TRBV28 and TRBJ2-7; possibly TRBD1 or TRBD2 for D (5 bases each). With 5 bases removed from V and 2 bases from J, the gap between germline ends came to 10 bases. This CDR3 contains 13 residues. In germline, CDR1 is MDHEN, CDR2 SYDVKM. The CDR3 sequence: CASSPQGPYEQYF. DNA for the CDR3: TGTGCCAGCAGTCCGCAGGGACCCTACGAGCAGTACTTC.

The chain employs TRBV5-1 and TRBJ2-3, with TRBD2 identical over 7 bases. The CDR3 runs to 14 residues. Germline V gene data show CDR1 as SGHRS and CDR2 as YFSETQ. J was trimmed by 8 bases and V by 0 bases; bases with no gene match: 6. The DNA of the CDR3 is TGCGCCAGCAGCTTGGGGACTCCGGGGGGTACGCAGTATTTT. Its translation: CASSLGTPGGTQYF.

The rearrangement links TRBV28 to TRBJ2-6, with a tentative D call TRBD2 (5 bases). The CDR3 loop spans 14 amino acids. Trimming removed 10 bases from V and 4 bases from J, with 14 bases in between. The germline CDR1 and CDR2 sequences are MDHEN and SYDVKM. The DNA for the CDR3 is TGTGCCACCAATCGGGGTTCCGGGGCCAACGTCCTGACTTTC. Protein sequence: CATNRGSGANVLTF.

The CDR3 DNA follows: TGCGCCAGCAGCCAAGAAGCTCTCTACAATGAGCAGTTCTTC. Protein: CASSQEALYNEQFF. The V and J genes are TRBV4-1 and TRBJ2-1; D is unclear. Trimming removed 0 bases from V and 3 bases from J, with 6 bases in between. Germline CDR1 reads MGHRA; CDR2 reads YSYEKL. This CDR3 is 14 amino acids long.

This clonotype has a count of ten or more. This chain links TRBV5-5 with TRBJ2-7; D might be TRBD2 (5 bases). The V gene's germline CDR1 is SGHKS and CDR2 YYEKEE (reference sequence). The CDR3 is 12 residues long. Between the trimmed V and J ends, which lost 5 bases and 5 bases, there was a span of 11 bases. The CDR3 here is CASSTRVDEQYF. For the CDR3, the DNA is TGTGCCAGCAGTACTAGGGTCGACGAGCAGTACTTC.

On this clonotype itself: A much larger clonotype is one base distant, so this may be a read error. The genes are TRBV20-1 and TRBJ2-3, with TRBD2 matching 8 bases. J gave up 2 bases and V 7 bases, and 2 bases lay outside the gene matches. The CDR3 spans 12 residues. Germline-derived CDR1 and CDR2 are DFQATT and SNEGSKA (reference sequence). The CDR3 is CSGRGDTDTQYF. The CDR3 DNA sequence: TGCAGTGGGCGGGGGGACACAGATACGCAGTATTTT.

The gene calls are TRBV3-1 and TRBJ2-1; 9 nucleotides line up with TRBD1. The CDR3 sequence is 18 residues long. The germline gives CDR1 LGHDT, CDR2 YNNKEL (reference sequence). V lost 0 bases to trimming and J lost 6 bases; unmatched junction nucleotides: 12. CDR3 amino acids: CASSQEVGTGRLGNEQFF. As DNA, the CDR3 is TGTGCCAGCAGCCAAGAGGTCGGGACAGGGCGGCTGGGCAATGAGCAGTTCTTC.

This clonotype was detected a few times. The chain recombines TRBV7-8 with TRBJ2-7, with TRBD1 matching 7 bases. Trimming removed 5 bases from V and 3 bases from J; junction bases left unmatched: 10. CDR1 and CDR2 (germline): SGHVS, FQNEAQ. CDR3 length: 15 residues. For the CDR3, the DNA is TGTGCCAGCAGCACATACAGGGGAACTGGCTACGAGCAGTACTTC. It yields the protein CASSTYRGTGYEQYF.